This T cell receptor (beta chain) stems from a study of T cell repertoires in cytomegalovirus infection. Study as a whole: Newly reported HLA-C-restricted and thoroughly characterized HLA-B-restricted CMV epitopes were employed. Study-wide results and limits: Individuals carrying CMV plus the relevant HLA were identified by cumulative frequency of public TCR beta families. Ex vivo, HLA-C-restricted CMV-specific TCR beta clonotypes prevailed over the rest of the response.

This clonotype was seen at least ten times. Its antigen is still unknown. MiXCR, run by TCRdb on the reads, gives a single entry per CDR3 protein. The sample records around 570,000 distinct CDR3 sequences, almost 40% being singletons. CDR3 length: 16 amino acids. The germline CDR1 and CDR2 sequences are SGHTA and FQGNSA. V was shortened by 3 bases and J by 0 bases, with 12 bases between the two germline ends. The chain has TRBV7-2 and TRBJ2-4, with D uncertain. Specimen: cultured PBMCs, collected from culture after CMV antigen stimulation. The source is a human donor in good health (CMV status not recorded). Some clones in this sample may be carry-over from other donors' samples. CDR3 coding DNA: TGTGCCAGCAGCTTTCCTACGACATTAGCCAAAAACATTCAGTACTTC. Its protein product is CASSFPTTLAKNIQYF.